This T cell receptor (beta chain) was observed in a study of cytotoxic CD8 clonotypes in ibrutinib-treated CLL. Study results and caveats: Sustained-remission and progressing patients diverged in sampling times.

Investigators sourced approximately 2.1 micrograms of genomic DNA from cryopreserved PBMCs for TCR beta libraries. In regard to this clone: Its antigen is undetermined.

Some clones are missing from TCRdb's copy, which holds only in-frame ones; the method was immunoSEQ multiplex PCR. The repertoire has 150,000 to 200,000 clones, around nine tenths of them found once; the top ten carry roughly 3%. Germline lookup yields CDR1 SGDLS and CDR2 YYNGEE. V lost 0 bases and J lost 6, with 9 bases in between. The CDR3 is 14 amino acids. Specimen: PBMCs, collected at disease progression, from a patient treated with ibrutinib. This chain links TRBV9 with TRBJ2-2; D not certain. This sequence originates from a human donor with chronic lymphocytic leukemia. The CDR3 region has the DNA TGTGCCAGCAGCGTAGACCAGAGCGCCGGGGAGCTGTTTTTT. Its translation: CASSVDQSAGELFF.